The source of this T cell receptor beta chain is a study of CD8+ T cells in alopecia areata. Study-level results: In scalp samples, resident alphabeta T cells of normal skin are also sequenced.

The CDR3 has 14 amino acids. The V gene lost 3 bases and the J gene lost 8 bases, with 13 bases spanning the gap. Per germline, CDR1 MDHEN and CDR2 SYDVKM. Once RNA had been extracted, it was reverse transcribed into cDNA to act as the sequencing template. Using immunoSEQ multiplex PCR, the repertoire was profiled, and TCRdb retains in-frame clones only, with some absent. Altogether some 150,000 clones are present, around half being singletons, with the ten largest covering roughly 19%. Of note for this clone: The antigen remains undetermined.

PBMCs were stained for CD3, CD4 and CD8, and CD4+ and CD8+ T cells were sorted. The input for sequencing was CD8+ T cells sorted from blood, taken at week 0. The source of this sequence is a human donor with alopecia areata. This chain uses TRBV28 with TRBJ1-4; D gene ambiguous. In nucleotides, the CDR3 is TGTGCCAGCAGTTTCGCCCGCCGGCGGGAAAAACTGTTTTTT. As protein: CASSFARRREKLFF.